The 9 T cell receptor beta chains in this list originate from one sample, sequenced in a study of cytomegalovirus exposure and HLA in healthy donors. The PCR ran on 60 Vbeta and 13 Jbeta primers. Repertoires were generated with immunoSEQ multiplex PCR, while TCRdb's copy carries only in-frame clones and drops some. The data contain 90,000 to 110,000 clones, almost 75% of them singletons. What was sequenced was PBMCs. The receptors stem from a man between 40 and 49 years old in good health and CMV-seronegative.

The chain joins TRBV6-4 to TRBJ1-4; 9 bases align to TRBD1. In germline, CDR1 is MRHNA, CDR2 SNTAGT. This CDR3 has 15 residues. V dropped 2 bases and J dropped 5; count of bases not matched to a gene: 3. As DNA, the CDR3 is TGTGCCAGCAGTGACCGGGACAGGGAGAATGAAAAACTGTTTTTT. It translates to CASSDRDRENEKLFF.

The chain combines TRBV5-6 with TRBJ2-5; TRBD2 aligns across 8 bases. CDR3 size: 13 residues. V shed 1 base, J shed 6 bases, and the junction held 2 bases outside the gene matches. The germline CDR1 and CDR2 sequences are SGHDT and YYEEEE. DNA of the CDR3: TGTGCCAGCAGCTTGCGGGGGGGCCAGACCCAGTACTTC. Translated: CASSLRGGQTQYF.

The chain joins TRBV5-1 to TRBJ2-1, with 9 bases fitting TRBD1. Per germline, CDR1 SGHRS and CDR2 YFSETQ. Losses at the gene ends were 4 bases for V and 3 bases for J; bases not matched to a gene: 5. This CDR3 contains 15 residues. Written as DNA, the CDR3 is TGCGCCAGCAGCCTCTGGACAGGGGACTACAATGAGCAGTTCTTC. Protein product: CASSLWTGDYNEQFF.

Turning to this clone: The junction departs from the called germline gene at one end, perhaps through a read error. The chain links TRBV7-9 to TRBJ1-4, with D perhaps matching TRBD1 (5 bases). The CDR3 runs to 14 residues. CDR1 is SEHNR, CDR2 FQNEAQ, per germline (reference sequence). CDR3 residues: CSSSPVEGVEKLFF. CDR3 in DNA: TGTTCCAGCAGCCCCGTTGAAGGGGTCGAAAAACTGTTTTTT.

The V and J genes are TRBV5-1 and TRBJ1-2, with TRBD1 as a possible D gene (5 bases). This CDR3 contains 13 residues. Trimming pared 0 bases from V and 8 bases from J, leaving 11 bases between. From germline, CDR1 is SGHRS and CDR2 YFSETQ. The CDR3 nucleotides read TGCGCCAGCAGCTTGGCCCGACGGGGGGGCTACACCTTC. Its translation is CASSLARRGGYTF.

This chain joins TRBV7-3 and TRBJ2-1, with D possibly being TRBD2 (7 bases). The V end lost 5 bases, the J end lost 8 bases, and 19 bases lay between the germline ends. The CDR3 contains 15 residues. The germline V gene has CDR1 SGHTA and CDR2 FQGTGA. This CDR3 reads CASSEGGAYMYEQFF. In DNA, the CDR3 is TGTGCCAGCAGCGAGGGGGGGGCGTATATGTATGAGCAGTTCTTC. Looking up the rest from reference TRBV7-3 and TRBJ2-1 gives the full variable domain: GAGVSQTPSNKVTEKGKYVELRCDPISGHTALYWYRQSLGQGPEFLIYFQGTGAADDSGLPNDRFFAVRPEGSVSTLKIQRTERGDSAVYLCASSEGGAYMYEQFFGPGTRLTVL.

DNA of the CDR3: TGTGCCAGCGGACCGGACAGGGGGATTGAAAAACTGTTTTTT. This codes for CASGPDRGIEKLFF. The chain carries TRBV27 and TRBJ1-4; 10 nucleotides agree with TRBD1. Germline values: CDR1 MNHEY, CDR2 SMNVEV (reference sequence). The CDR3 has 14 residues. V lost 8 bases, J lost 7 bases, and 7 bases stayed unmatched.

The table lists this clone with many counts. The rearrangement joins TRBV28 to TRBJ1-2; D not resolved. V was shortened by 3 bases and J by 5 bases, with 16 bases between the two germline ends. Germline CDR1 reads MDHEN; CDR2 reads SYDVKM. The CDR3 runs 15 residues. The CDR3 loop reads CASSFRVGMNYGYTF. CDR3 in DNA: TGTGCCAGCAGTTTCCGGGTCGGGATGAATTATGGCTACACCTTC.

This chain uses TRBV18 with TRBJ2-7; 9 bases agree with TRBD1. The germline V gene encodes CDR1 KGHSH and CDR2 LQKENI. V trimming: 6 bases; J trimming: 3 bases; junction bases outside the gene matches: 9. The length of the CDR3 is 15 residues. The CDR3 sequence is CASSRTGTGNYEQYF. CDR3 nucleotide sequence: TGTGCCAGCTCCCGCACCGGGACAGGGAACTACGAGCAGTACTTC.